The entry that follows covers one TCR beta chain sequence. It was with a sample-barcoded 5' primer and a J-beta primer mix that a second PCR of roughly 7 to 12 cycles was run. TCRdb passed the 5' RACE reads through MiXCR, listing each CDR3 protein once. This table holds roughly 700,000 distinct CDR3 sequences, 20% to 30% found once. The CDR3 spans 15 residues. Germline V gene sequence: CDR1 LGHDT, CDR2 YNNKEL (reference sequence). V lost 0 bases and J 2 bases, leaving 9 bases between the germline ends. This record comes from a study of blood T cells in healthy people across ages. These data were likewise used in another study, on T cells of mothers and their children.

The sample was blood. This sequence originates from a boy younger than 18 in good health. This sequence joins TRBV3-1 and TRBJ2-3; D is unresolved. CDR3 nucleotides: TGTGCCAGCAGCCAAGATGGCTATCCCACAGATACGCAGTATTTT. Encoded protein: CASSQDGYPTDTQYF.